This record covers a single T cell receptor (beta chain). The data were obtained in a study of CD8 T cells in Susac syndrome. With random hexamers, reverse transcription was performed on about 0.45 to 1 ug of RNA. Multiplex PCR with immunoSEQ amplified the TCR beta CDR3 across 54 Vbeta and 13 Jbeta. TCRdb redid the calling of the immunoSEQ multiplex PCR reads with MiXCR, one entry per CDR3 protein. Of approximately 110,000 distinct CDR3 sequences in the sample, about 93% were seen once. V was cut by 1 base and J by 8 bases, with 15 bases left in between. The germline V gene encodes CDR1 LGHNA and CDR2 YSLEER. CDR3 length: 16 amino acids. Age- and sex-matched healthy donors served as the control group.

J is TRBJ1-6 and V is TRBV4-3; possible D gene TRBD1, 6 bases. The sample taken for sequencing was CD4+ T cells from PBMCs. The receptor's source is a human donor in good health. The CDR3 is CASSQAAGAGDSPLHF. The CDR3 DNA is TGCGCCAGCAGCCAAGCGGCAGGGGCCGGGGATTCACCCCTCCACTTT.